The 10 T cell receptor beta chains below were found in one sample sequenced in a study of CD8+ T cells in alopecia areata. Treatment denoted: oral pan-JAK inhibitor, 5-10 mg twice daily. Extracted RNA was reverse transcribed into cDNA, the sequencing template. Libraries were prepared by immunoSEQ multiplex PCR; TCRdb keeps only in-frame clonotypes and omits some of them. The sample has about 210,000 clones; about 64% are singletons. This specimen consisted of CD4+ T cells sorted from blood, obtained at week 4, from a patient treated with tofacitinib. These receptors all come from a human donor with alopecia areata.

This chain joins TRBV7-2 and TRBJ2-5, with TRBD2 identical over 8 bases. The trim removed 1 base at V and 2 bases at J, leaving 9 bases unmatched. The CDR3 length is 17 residues. CDR1 is SGHTA, CDR2 FQGNSA, per germline. Here the CDR3 reads CASSLGYAGGRQETQYF. The CDR3 DNA is TGTGCCAGCAGCTTAGGTTATGCGGGGGGACGACAAGAGACCCAGTACTTC.

The rearrangement joins TRBV7-2 to TRBJ1-2; 7 bases agree with TRBD1. The junction had 12 bases not matched to a gene; V was cut back by 6 bases and J by 8 bases. Per the germline V gene, CDR1 is SGHTA and CDR2 is FQGNSA. The CDR3 covers 14 residues. In DNA form, the CDR3 reads TGTGCCAGCAGTCAAGAAACGACAGGGAAGGGCTACACCTTC. Translating gives CASSQETTGKGYTF.

This clone was counted only a few times. The chain has TRBV20-1 and TRBJ2-1, with unresolved D. CDR1 is DFQATT and CDR2 is SNEGSKA in the germline V gene (reference sequence). The CDR3 is 11 residues long. V was cut by 3 bases and J by 7 bases, with 7 bases left in between. CDR3 sequence (DNA): TGCAGTGCTAGTAATCAAAATGAGCAGTTCTTC. This codes for CSASNQNEQFF.

The chain carries TRBV7-9 and TRBJ2-7, with a weak D call TRBD2 (5 bases). The germline V gene encodes CDR1 SEHNR and CDR2 FQNEAQ (reference sequence). The V and J ends lost 7 bases and 6 bases respectively, with 16 bases between them. The CDR3 extends over 13 amino acids. CDR3 residues: CASTGVRDGEQYF. The CDR3 region has the DNA TGTGCCAGCACTGGGGTGAGGGATGGCGAGCAGTACTTC.

This clone was seen a few times. The rearrangement joins TRBV7-2 to TRBJ2-1; 7 bases line up with TRBD2. CDR1 is SGHTA and CDR2 is FQGNSA in the germline V gene. V lost 5 bases, J lost 4 bases, and 11 bases stayed unmatched. This CDR3 is built from 16 residues. DNA of the CDR3: TGTGCCAGCAGCCCTCGGTGGACTAGTACTTACAATGAGCAGTTCTTC. It encodes CASSPRWTSTYNEQFF. Looking up the rest from reference TRBV7-2 and TRBJ2-1 gives the full variable domain: GAGVSQSPSNKVTEKGKDVELRCDPISGHTALYWYRQSLGQGLEFLIYFQGNSAPDKSGLPSDRFSAERTGGSVSTLTIQRTQQEDSAVYLCASSPRWTSTYNEQFFGPGTRLTVL.

This chain joins TRBV29-1 and TRBJ1-1; D call uncertain. CDR1 and CDR2 from the germline V gene are SQVTM and ANQGSEA. The CDR3 is made up of 11 amino acids. The germline V and J ends were trimmed by 7 bases and 8 bases, with 14 bases remaining between them. Written as DNA, the CDR3 is TGCAGCGCCTCCTCGGCTCCCGAAGCTTTCTTT. Its protein product is CSASSAPEAFF.

This clone was seen a handful of times. The V gene is TRBV5-6, the J gene TRBJ1-2; 7 bases line up with TRBD1. The CDR3 sequence is 13 residues long. The germline V gene has CDR1 SGHDT and CDR2 YYEEEE. The V and J ends lost 4 bases and 3 bases, in that order; junction bases with no gene match: 3. The CDR3 DNA sequence: TGTGCCAGCAGCCCTACAGGGGACTATGGCTACACCTTC. Amino acid sequence: CASSPTGDYGYTF.

The V call is TRBV7-9, the J call TRBJ2-7; D is ambiguous. This CDR3 region has 14 residues. The germline V gene has CDR1 SEHNR and CDR2 FQNEAQ (reference sequence). Trimming took 5 bases from V and 1 from J, leaving 12 bases between them. This CDR3 is CASSKPRNSYEQYF. The DNA of the CDR3 is TGTGCCAGCAGCAAACCCAGGAATTCCTACGAGCAGTACTTC.

In this sample, this clone turned up a few times. V is TRBV29-1 and J is TRBJ1-2, with D perhaps matching TRBD1 (5 bases). In germline, CDR1 is SQVTM, CDR2 ANQGSEA. The V end was cut by 7 bases, the J end by 5 bases, with 14 bases between. The CDR3 is made up of 12 amino acids. The CDR3 bases are TGCAGCGCAAGCTCGACAGTTTATGGCTACACCTTC. It encodes CSASSTVYGYTF.

The chain is built from TRBV29-1 and TRBJ1-1; the D gene is possibly TRBD1 (5 bases). V lost 5 bases and J lost 1, with 11 bases in between. The CDR3 covers 13 residues. CDR1 is SQVTM and CDR2 is ANQGSEA in the germline V gene. The CDR3 here is CSVTREANTEAFF. The DNA for the CDR3 is TGCAGCGTTACCAGGGAAGCGAACACTGAAGCTTTCTTT.